The sequence of this T cell receptor beta chain was determined in a study of blood T cell repertoires in COVID-19. Across the whole study: Sites across the United States, Italy and Spain contributed samples from acute and convalescent COVID-19. T cells, B-cell-depleted T cells, or PBMCs supplied cDNA or gDNA.

V shed 1 base, J shed 3 bases, and the junction held 3 bases outside the gene matches. This CDR3 is 14 amino acids long. The germline CDR1 and CDR2 sequences are SGDLS and YYNGEE. Study processing details: Amplification with reference gene primers provided the estimates of nucleated cell counts. Method: immunoSEQ multiplex PCR; TCRdb's copy keeps in-frame clones and lacks some. That table gives V, J and clone size, and the DNA gave D and trimming. The sample shows under 200,000 clones, around 86% of them seen only once. Material: peripheral blood. The clonotype originates from a man between 65 and 80 years old with acute or convalescent COVID-19. The J gene is TRBJ2-7, the V gene TRBV9; TRBD2 aligns across 8 bases. DNA of the CDR3: TGTGCCAGCAGCGTAAGCGGGGGACTCTACGAGCAGTACTTC. This codes for CASSVSGGLYEQYF.